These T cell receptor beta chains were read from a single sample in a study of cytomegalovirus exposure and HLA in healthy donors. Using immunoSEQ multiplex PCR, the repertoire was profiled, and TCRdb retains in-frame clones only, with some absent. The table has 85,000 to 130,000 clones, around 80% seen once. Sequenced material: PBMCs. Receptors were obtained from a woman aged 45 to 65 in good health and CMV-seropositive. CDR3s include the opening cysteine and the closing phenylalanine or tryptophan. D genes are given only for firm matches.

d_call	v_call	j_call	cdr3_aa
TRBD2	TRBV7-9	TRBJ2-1	CSSSLEGSGIGAEQFF
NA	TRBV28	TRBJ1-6	CASSSSWGDNSPLHF
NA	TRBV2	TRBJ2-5	CASIYTRQETQYF
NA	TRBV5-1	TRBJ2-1	CASSLAPNNEQFF
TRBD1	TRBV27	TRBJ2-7	CASRHRGSNVPIYEQYF
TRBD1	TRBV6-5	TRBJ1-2	CASSFLQGSNYGYTF
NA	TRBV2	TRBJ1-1	CASRIQVSNTEAFF
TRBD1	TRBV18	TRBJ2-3	CASSRGPLRDRVLDTQYF
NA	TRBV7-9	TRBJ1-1	CASSSPGNTEAFF
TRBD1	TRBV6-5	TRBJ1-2	CASSYDRDREIEGYTF
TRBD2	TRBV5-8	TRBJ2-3	CASSSRPSLAGVMGTQYF
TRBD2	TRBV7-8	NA	CASSSLVGELAGPTYEQYF
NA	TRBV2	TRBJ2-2	CAISGTYTGELFF
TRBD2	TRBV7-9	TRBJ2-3	CASSRRGGLNPSSTDTQYF
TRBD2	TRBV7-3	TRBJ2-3	CASSLSGGRATDTQYF
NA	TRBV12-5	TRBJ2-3	CASGLPRGGTDTQYF
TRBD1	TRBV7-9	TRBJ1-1	CASSSDRGGLLNTEAFF
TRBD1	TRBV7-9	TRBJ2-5	CASSSVPGQGRETQYF
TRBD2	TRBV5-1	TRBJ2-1	CASSFAGRGYNEQFF
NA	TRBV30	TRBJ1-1	CAWSEAGATEAFF
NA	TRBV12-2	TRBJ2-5	CASRLIQGSGETQYF
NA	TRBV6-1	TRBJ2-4	CASSERVGGGERNIQYF
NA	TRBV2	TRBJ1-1	CASSGEMNTEAFF
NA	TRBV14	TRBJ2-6	CASGLRANVLTF
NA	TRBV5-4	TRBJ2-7	CASSLPGAYEQYF
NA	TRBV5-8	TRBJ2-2	CASGRYYTGELFF
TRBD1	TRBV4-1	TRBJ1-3	CASSPETGAGNTIYF
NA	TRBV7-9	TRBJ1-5	CASSLVEAGYSNQPQHF
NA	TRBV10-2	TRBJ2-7	CASSESLGAAEQYF
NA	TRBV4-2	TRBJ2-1	CASRPERGGATYNEQFF
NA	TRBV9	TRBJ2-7	CASSVIKMRGSKRAEQYF
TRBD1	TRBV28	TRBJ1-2	CASSGFTGGGYTF
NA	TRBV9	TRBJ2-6	CASSVGALGSGANVLTF
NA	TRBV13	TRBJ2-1	CASSLGGASNEQFF
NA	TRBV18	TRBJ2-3	CASSPSGGGTDTQYF
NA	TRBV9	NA	CASSVGTDSYEQYF
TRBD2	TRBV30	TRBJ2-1	CAWRTKRGVYNEQFF
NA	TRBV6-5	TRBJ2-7	CASTRGAGGSYEQYF
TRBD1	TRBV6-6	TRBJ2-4	CASSSRQGASKNIQYF
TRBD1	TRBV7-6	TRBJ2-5	CASSPGGRETQYF
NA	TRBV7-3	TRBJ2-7	CASSPGHSYEQYF
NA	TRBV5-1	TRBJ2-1	CASGGIYNEQFF
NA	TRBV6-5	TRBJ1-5	CASTPGTGDQSAQHF
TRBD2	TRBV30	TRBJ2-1	CAWAKILAGGNNEQFF
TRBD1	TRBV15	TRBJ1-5	CATTKGSPGQGILSNQPQHF
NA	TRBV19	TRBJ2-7	CASSTGWRGGRNVYEQYF
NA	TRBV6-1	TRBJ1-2	CASSSLQQGVGYTF
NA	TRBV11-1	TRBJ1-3	CASSLRDSGNTIYF
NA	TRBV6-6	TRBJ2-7	CASLTHYEQYF
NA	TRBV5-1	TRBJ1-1	CASSLEEYRLNTEAFF
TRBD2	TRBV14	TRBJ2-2	CASSQGWTSGNTGELFF
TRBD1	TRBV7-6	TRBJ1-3	CASSYTGGLSGNTIYF
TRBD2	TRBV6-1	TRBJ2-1	CASSEGTAGGPMRQFF
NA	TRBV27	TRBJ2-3	CASSPVQGPADTQYF
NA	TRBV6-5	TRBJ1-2	CASRTRGSNYGYTF
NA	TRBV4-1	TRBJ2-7	CASSQVSAYEQYF
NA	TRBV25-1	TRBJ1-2	CASSVGGGGRGYTF
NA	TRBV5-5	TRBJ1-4	CASSRDTGFEKLFF
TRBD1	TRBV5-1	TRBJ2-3	CASSRDRGDTDTQYF